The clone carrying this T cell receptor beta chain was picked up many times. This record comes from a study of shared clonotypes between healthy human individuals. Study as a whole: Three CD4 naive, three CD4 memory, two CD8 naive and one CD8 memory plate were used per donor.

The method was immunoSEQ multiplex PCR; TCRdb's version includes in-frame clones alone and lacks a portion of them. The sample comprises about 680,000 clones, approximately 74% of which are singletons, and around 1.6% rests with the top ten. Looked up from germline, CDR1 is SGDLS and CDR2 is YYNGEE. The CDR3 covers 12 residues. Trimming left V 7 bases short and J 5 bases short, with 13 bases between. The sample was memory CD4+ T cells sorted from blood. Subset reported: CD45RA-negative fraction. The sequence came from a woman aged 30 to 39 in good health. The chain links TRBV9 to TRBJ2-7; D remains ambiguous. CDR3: CASLRLRDEQYF. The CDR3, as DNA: TGTGCCAGCTTGCGTCTCCGGGACGAGCAGTACTTC. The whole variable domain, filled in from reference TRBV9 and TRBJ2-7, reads DSGVTQTPKHLITATGQRVTLRCSPRSGDLSVYWYQQSLDQGLQFLIQYYNGEERAKGNILERFSAQQFPDLHSELNLSSLELGDSALYFCASLRLRDEQYFGPGTRLTVT.